The TCR beta chain described here comes from a study of T-cell reconstitution after alpha-beta-depleted transplantation in children. Unique molecular identifiers were incorporated when the TCRbeta library was constructed. TCRdb reprocessed the PCR reads with MiXCR, giving one entry per CDR3 protein. The sample contains roughly 400,000 distinct CDR3 sequences, approximately 20% of which appear only once. There are a few counts of this clonotype. The TCR sequence derives from a human donor who donated a stem cell graft to a child with acute myeloid leukemia. The sample here was PBMCs from the stem cell graft donor, taken from the stem cell graft.

DNA for the CDR3: TGTGCCAGCACCCCGACAGAAAACACTGAAGCTTTCTTT. Encoded protein: CASTPTENTEAFF. The gene calls are TRBV12-3 or TRBV12-4 and TRBJ1-1, with a weak D call TRBD1 (5 bases). Trimming cost V 7 bases and J 2 bases, with 11 bases left between them. This CDR3 has 13 amino acids.